Given below is one T cell receptor (beta chain) in context. This record comes from a study of control samples from healthy donors and cancer patients. The V and J ends lost 4 bases and 1 base respectively, with 10 bases between them. The CDR3 sequence is 14 residues long. Germline CDR1 and CDR2: SGHTA and FQGTGA. The data were produced by immunoSEQ multiplex PCR, yet TCRdb's version contains in-frame clones alone and is incomplete. The repertoire holds approximately 170,000 clones, with around 91% as singletons. This clonotype was obtained from a woman between 50 and 59 years old in good health. Specimen: blood. This chain joins TRBV7-3 and TRBJ1-1; a weak D match, TRBD1 (5 bases). The chain's CDR3 is CASSSGGRNTEAFF. The CDR3 DNA reads as TGTGCCAGCAGCTCTGGGGGAAGGAACACTGAAGCTTTCTTT.